The T cell receptor (beta chain) described here comes from a study of T cell responses to AZD1222 COVID-19 vaccine. Findings and limits, study-wide: Within unmutated variant regions lay the reported targets of nearly half of spike-specific TCRs. There were vaccine-associated CD4 TCRs across spike, dominant at 160-218 and 743-854. Recipients of two AZD1222 doses showed rising Spike-specific TCR breadth and depth. It was only after the peak T cell response that any repertoires were sampled.

Here immunoSEQ multiplex PCR was the method, and the copy in TCRdb shows in-frame clones only, minus some. The repertoire holds 75,000 to 80,000 clones, with over 60% as singletons. As regards this clone: Its antigen is still unknown.

CDR3 length equals 15 residues. Germline assignment: CDR1 MNHEY and CDR2 SVGAGI. V was cut by 6 bases and J by 6 bases, with 19 bases left in between. This clonotype was sampled from an adult who received the MenACWY meningococcal vaccine as a control. The sequencing used peripheral blood, collected 28 days after the second dose of the MenACWY control vaccine. The V and J genes are TRBV6-5 and TRBJ2-3; D possibly corresponds to TRBD1 (6 bases). The CDR3, as DNA: TGTGCCAGCAGCGCCCAGGGGCTTCGTACTGATACGCAGTATTTT. This encodes CASSAQGLRTDTQYF.